Listed here is a single T cell receptor beta chain. As yet, its antigen is unknown. Pooled samples include second doses given at about 4 or 12 weeks. The method was immunoSEQ multiplex PCR; TCRdb's version includes in-frame clones alone and lacks a portion of them. The data show some 200,000 clones, 90% to 95% seen once. The data were taken from a study of T cell responses to AZD1222 COVID-19 vaccine. Study-level points and caveats: Close to half of all spike-specific TCRs reportedly target regions of the variants that are unmutated. Without day 14 samples, only post-peak T cell repertoires were studied.

Between the trimmed V and J ends, which lost 4 bases and 4 bases, there was a span of 19 bases. The V gene's germline CDR1 is SQVTM and CDR2 ANQGSEA. This CDR3 is built from 15 residues. The chain is built from TRBV29-1 and TRBJ1-1, with a weak D call TRBD1 (5 bases). The sequence was obtained from an adult who received the AZD1222 COVID-19 vaccine. Sequencing used peripheral blood, obtained 28 days after the second AZD1222 dose. This CDR3 is CSVGPGSGLGTEAFF. CDR3 coding DNA: TGCAGCGTTGGACCTGGGTCGGGACTAGGCACTGAAGCTTTCTTT.